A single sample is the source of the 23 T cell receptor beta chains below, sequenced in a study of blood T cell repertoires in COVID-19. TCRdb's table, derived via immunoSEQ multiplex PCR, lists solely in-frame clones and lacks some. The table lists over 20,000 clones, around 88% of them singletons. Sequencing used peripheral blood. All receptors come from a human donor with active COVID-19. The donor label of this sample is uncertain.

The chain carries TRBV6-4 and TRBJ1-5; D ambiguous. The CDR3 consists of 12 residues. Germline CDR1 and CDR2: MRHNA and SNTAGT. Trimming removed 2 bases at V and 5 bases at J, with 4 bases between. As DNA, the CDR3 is TGTGCCAGCAGTGACCGAGATCAGCCCCAGCATTTT. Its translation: CASSDRDQPQHF.

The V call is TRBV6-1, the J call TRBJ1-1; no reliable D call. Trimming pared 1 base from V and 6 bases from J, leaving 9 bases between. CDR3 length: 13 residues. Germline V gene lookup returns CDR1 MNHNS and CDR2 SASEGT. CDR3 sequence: CASSEVSRAEAFF. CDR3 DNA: TGTGCCAGCAGTGAAGTGAGCCGCGCTGAAGCTTTCTTT.

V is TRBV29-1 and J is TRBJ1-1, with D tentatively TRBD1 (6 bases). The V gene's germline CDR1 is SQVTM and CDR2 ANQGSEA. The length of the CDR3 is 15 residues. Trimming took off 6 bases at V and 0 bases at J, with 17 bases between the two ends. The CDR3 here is CSVVGDRPVNTEAFF. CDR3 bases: TGCAGCGTGGTCGGTGACAGGCCAGTGAACACTGAAGCTTTCTTT.

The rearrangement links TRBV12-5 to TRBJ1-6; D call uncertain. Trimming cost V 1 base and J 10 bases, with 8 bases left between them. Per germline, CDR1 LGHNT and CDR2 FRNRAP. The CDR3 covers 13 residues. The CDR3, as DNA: TGTGCTAGTGGTTTGGCGAACTTATCACCCCTCCACTTT. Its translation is CASGLANLSPLHF.

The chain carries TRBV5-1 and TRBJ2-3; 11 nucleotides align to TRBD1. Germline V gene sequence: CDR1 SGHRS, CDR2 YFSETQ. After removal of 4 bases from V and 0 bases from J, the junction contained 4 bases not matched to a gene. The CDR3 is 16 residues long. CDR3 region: CASSPGTGGSTDTQYF. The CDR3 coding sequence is TGCGCCAGCAGCCCAGGGACAGGGGGAAGCACAGATACGCAGTATTTT.

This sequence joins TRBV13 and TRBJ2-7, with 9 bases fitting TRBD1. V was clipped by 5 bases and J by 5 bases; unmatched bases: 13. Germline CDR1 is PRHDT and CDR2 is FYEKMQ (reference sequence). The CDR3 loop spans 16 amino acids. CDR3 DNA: TGTGCCAGCAGCCTATCAACCGGGACAGGGTCCAACGAGCAGTACTTC. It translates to CASSLSTGTGSNEQYF. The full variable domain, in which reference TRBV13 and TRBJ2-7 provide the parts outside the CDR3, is AAGVIQSPRHLIKEKRETATLKCYPIPRHDTVYWYQQGPGQDPQFLISFYEKMQSDKGSIPDRFSAQQFSDYHSELNMSSLELGDSALYFCASSLSTGTGSNEQYFGPGTRLTVT.

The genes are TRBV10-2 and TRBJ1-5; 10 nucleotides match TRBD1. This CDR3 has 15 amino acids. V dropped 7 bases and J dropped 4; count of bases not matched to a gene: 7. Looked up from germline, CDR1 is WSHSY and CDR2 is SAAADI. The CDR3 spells CASKNDRGRNQPQHF. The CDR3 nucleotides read TGCGCCAGCAAAAACGACAGGGGGCGGAATCAGCCCCAGCATTTT.

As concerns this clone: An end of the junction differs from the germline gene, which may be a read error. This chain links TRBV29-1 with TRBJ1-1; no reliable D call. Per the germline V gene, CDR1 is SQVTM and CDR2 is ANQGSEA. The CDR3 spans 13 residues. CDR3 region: CQVVGNGVTEAFF. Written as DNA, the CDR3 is TGTCAGGTGGTCGGGAATGGGGTCACTGAAGCTTTCTTT.

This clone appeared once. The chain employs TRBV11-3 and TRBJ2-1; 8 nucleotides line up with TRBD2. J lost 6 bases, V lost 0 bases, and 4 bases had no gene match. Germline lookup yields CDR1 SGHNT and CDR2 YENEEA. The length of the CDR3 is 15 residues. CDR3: CASSLEGLGPNEQFF. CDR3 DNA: TGTGCCAGCAGCTTAGAGGGACTAGGGCCCAATGAGCAGTTCTTC.

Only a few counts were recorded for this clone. The CDR3 region has the DNA TGCGCCAGCAGACCCGGGACAGGGGTAGCCTACGAGCAGTACTTC. This encodes CASRPGTGVAYEQYF. The chain joins TRBV5-1 to TRBJ2-7; 10 bases fit TRBD1. V was clipped by 5 bases and J by 2 bases; unmatched bases: 7. This CDR3 is built from 15 residues. Germline V CDR1 and CDR2: SGHRS, YFSETQ.

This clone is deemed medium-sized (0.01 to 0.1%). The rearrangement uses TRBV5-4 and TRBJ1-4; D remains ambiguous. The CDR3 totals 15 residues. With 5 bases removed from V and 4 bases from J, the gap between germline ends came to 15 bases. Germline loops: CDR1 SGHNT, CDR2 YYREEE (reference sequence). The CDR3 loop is CASSDNRGLNEKLFF. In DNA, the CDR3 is TGTGCCAGCAGTGATAACAGAGGACTTAATGAAAAACTGTTTTTT.

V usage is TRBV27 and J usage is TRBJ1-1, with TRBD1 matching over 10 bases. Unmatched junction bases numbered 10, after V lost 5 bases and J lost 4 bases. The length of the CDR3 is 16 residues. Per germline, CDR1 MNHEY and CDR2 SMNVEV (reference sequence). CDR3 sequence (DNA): TGTGCCAGCAGTAAGCCGGGACAGGGGTCGGTCACTGAAGCTTTCTTT. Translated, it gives CASSKPGQGSVTEAFF.

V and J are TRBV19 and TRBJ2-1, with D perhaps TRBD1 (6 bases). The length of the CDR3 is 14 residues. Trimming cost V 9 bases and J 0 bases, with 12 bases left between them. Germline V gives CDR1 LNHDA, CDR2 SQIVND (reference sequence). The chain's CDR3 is CASGTGLSYNEQFF. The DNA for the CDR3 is TGTGCCAGCGGAACAGGGCTCTCCTACAATGAGCAGTTCTTC.

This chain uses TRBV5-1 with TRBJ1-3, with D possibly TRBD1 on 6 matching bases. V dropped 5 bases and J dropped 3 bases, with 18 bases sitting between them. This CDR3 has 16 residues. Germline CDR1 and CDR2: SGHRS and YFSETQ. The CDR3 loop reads CASSSSGAGVGNTIYF. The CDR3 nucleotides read TGCGCCAGCAGTTCGTCAGGGGCAGGGGTTGGAAACACCATATATTTT. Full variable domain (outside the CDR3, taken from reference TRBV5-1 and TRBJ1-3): KAGVTQTPRYLIKTRGQQVTLSCSPISGHRSVSWYQQTPGQGLQFLFEYFSETQRNKGNFPGRFSGRQFSNSRSEMNVSTLELGDSALYLCASSSSGAGVGNTIYFGEGSWLTVV.

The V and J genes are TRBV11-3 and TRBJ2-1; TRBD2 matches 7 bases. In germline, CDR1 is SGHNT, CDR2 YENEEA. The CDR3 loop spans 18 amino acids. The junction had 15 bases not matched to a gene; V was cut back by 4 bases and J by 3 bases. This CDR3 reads CASSYRRGGSLSYNEQFF. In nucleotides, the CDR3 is TGTGCCAGCAGCTACCGACGGGGCGGGAGCCTGAGCTACAATGAGCAGTTCTTC.

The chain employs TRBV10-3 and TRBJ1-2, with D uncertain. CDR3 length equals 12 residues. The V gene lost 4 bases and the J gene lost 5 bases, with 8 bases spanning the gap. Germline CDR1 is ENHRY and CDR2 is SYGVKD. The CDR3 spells CAISAGGYGYTF. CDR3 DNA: TGTGCCATCAGTGCAGGAGGTTATGGCTACACCTTC.

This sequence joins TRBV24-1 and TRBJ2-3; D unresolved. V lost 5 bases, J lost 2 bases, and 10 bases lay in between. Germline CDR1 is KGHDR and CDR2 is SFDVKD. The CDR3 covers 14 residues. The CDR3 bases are TGTGCCACCAGTGCTAACCGATACACAGATACGCAGTATTTT. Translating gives CATSANRYTDTQYF.

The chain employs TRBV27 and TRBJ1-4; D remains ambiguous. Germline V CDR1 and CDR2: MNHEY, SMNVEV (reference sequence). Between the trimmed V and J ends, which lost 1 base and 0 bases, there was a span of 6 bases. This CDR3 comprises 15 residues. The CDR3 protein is CASSLFRTTNEKLFF. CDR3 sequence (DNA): TGTGCCAGCAGTTTATTCAGAACAACTAATGAAAAACTGTTTTTT.

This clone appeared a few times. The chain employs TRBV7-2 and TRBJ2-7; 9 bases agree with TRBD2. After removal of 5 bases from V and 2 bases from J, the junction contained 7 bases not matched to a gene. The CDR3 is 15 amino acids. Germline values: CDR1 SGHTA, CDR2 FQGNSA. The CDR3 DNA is TGTGCCAGCAGCCCCGATAGCGGGAGCCCCTACGAGCAGTACTTC. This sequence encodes CASSPDSGSPYEQYF.

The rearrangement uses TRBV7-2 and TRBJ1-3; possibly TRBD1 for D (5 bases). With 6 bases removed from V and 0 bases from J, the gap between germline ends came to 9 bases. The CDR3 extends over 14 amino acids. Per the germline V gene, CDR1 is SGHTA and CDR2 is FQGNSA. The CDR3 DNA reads TGTGCCAGCAGACCCGACAGCTCTGGAAACACCATATATTTT. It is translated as CASRPDSSGNTIYF. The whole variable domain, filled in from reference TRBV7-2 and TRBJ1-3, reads GAGVSQSPSNKVTEKGKDVELRCDPISGHTALYWYRQSLGQGLEFLIYFQGNSAPDKSGLPSDRFSAERTGGSVSTLTIQRTQQEDSAVYLCASRPDSSGNTIYFGEGSWLTVV.

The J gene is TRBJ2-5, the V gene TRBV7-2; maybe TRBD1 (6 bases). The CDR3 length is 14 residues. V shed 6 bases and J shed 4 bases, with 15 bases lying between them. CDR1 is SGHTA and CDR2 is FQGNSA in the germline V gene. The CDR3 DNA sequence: TGTGCCAGCAGTTGGACCGTAGGGGGAGAGACCCAGTACTTC. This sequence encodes CASSWTVGGETQYF.

The CDR3 here is CASSVRRESDTQYF. Written as DNA, the CDR3 is TGTGCCAGCAGCGTAAGGCGGGAGTCAGATACGCAGTATTTT. The chain uses TRBV9 and TRBJ2-3; 7 nucleotides agree with TRBD2. J gave up 4 bases and V 1 base, and 3 bases lay outside the gene matches. CDR3 length equals 14 residues. Looked up from germline, CDR1 is SGDLS and CDR2 is YYNGEE.

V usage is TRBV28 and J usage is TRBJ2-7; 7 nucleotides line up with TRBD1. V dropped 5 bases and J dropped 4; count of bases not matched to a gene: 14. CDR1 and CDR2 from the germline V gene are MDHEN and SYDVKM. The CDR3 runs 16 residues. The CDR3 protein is CASSGAVTGSLYEQYF. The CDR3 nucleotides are TGTGCCAGCAGTGGGGCCGTGACAGGGAGTTTGTACGAGCAGTACTTC.